The clone carrying this T cell receptor (beta chain) was picked up a small number of times. As processed by the authors: Counts of nucleated cells, estimated from reference gene primer amplification, were obtained. Libraries were prepared by immunoSEQ multiplex PCR; TCRdb keeps only in-frame clonotypes and omits some of them. Clone size and V and J calls were adopted from that table, with D and trimming inferred from the DNA. Counted here are some 99,000 clones, over 80% occurring once; the ten biggest clones make up roughly 20%. These data originate in a study of blood T cell repertoires in COVID-19. Study details: Samples came from the United States, Italy and Spain, spanning acute and convalescent COVID-19. In each case, the material was cDNA or gDNA derived from T cells, B-cell-depleted T cells, or PBMCs.

Trimming shortened V by 3 bases and J by 1 base, and 7 bases separated the two germline ends. CDR3 length: 13 amino acids. Germline V gives CDR1 SGHRS, CDR2 YFSETQ. The source of this sequence is a woman aged 55-69 years with acute or convalescent COVID-19. Sequencing used peripheral blood. V usage is TRBV5-1 and J usage is TRBJ1-2; D remains ambiguous. The CDR3 DNA sequence: TGCGCCAGCAGCTGGGAGGTTAACTATGGCTACACCTTC. It codes for CASSWEVNYGYTF. The variable domain in full, with the rest retrieved from reference TRBV5-1 and TRBJ1-2, is KAGVTQTPRYLIKTRGQQVTLSCSPISGHRSVSWYQQTPGQGLQFLFEYFSETQRNKGNFPGRFSGRQFSNSRSEMNVSTLELGDSALYLCASSWEVNYGYTFGSGTRLTVV.